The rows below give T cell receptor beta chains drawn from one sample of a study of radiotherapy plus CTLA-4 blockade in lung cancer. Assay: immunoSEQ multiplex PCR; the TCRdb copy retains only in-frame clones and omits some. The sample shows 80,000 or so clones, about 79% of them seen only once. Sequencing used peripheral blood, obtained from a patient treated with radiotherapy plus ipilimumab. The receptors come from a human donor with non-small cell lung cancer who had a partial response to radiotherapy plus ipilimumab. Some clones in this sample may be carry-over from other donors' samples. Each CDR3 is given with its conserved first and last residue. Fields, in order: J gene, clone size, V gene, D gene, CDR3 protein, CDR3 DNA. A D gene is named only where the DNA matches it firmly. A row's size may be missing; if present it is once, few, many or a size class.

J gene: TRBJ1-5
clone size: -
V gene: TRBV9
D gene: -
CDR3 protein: CASSVDTEQPQHF
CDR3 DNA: TGTGCCAGCAGCGTGGACACTGAACAGCCCCAGCATTTT

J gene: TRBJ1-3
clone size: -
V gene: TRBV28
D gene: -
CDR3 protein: CASSPALSSGNTIYF
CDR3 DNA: TGTGCCAGCAGCCCCGCCCTAAGCTCTGGAAACACCATATATTTT

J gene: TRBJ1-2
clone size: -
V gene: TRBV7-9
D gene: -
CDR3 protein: CASSPAGGRYTF
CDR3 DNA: TGTGCCAGCAGCCCGGCCGGGGGACGCTACACCTTC

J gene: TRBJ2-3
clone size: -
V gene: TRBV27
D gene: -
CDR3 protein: CASSPRLGPDTQYF
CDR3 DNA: TGTGCCAGCAGTCCCCGACTAGGTCCAGATACGCAGTATTTT

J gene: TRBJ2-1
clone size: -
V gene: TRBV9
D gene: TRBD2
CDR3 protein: CASSVAAGDEQFF
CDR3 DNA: TGTGCCAGCAGCGTAGCAGCGGGGGATGAGCAGTTCTTC

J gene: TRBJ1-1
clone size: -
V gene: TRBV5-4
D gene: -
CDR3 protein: CASSLEFSGVGEAFF
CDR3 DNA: TGTGCCAGCAGCTTGGAGTTCAGCGGCGTCGGTGAAGCTTTCTTT

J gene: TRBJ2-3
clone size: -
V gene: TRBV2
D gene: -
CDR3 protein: CASSETGINTDTQYF
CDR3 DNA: TGTGCCAGCAGTGAGACAGGAATCAACACAGATACGCAGTATTTT

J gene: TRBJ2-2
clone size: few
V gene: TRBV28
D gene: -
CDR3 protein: CASSTLTTETPWPGELFF
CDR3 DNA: TGTGCCAGCAGTACCCTCACCACCGAAACGCCTTGGCCCGGGGAGCTGTTTTTT

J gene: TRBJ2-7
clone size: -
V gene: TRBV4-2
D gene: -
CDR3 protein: CASSLRDSPTYEQYF
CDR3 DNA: TGTGCCAGCAGCCTCCGGGACTCTCCGACCTACGAGCAGTACTTC

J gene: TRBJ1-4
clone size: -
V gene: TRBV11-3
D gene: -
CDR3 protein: CASSLDGETEENEKLFF
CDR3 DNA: TGTGCCAGCAGCTTAGATGGGGAGACCGAAGAGAATGAAAAACTGTTTTTT

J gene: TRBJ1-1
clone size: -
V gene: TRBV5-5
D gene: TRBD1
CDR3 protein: CASSSTGEGNTEAFF
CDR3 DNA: TGTGCCAGCAGCTCGACAGGGGAGGGGAACACTGAAGCTTTCTTT

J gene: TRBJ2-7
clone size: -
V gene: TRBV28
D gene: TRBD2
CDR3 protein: CASSFVAGRYEQYF
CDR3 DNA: TGTGCCAGCAGTTTTGTAGCGGGGAGATACGAGCAGTACTTC

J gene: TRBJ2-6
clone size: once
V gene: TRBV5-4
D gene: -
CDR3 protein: CASSLGGSGANVLTF
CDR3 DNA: TGTGCCAGCAGCTTAGGGGGCTCTGGGGCCAACGTCCTGACTTTC

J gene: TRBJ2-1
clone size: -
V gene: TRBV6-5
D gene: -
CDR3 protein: CASSYSPPSGQFF
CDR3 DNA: TGTGCCAGCAGTTACTCCCCCCCCTCAGGGCAGTTCTTC

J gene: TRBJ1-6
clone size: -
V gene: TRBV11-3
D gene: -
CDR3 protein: CASSSPTGYNSPLHF
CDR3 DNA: TGTGCCAGCAGCTCCCCGACAGGTTATAATTCACCCCTCCACTTT

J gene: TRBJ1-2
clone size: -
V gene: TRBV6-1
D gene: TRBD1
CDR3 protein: CASSKDRAGYGYTF
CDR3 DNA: TGTGCCAGCAGTAAGGACAGGGCTGGCTATGGCTACACCTTC

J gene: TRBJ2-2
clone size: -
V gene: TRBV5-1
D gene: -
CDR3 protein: CASSLDRNTGELFF
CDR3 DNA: TGCGCCAGCAGCTTAGACAGGAACACCGGGGAGCTGTTTTTT

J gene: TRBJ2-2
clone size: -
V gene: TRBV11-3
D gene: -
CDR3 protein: CATQLANTGELFF
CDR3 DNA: TGTGCCACCCAACTAGCAAACACCGGGGAGCTGTTTTTT

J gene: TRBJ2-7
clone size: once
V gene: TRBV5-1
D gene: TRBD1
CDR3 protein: CASSLDRARGEQYF
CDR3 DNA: TGCGCCAGCAGCCTAGACAGGGCTCGGGGCGAGCAGTACTTC

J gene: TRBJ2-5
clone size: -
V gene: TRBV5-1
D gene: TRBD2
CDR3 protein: CASSSGLAGTQETQYF
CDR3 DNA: TGCGCCAGCAGCTCGGGACTAGCGGGGACCCAAGAGACCCAGTACTTC

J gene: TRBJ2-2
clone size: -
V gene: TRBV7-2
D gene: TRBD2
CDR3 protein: CASSPRTGGYGELFF
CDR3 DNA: TGTGCCAGCAGCCCACGGACGGGAGGTTACGGGGAGCTGTTTTTT

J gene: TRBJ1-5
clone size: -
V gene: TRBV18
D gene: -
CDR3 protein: CASSPGSRPSNQPQHF
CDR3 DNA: TGTGCCAGCTCACCAGGCAGCAGGCCTAGCAATCAGCCCCAGCATTTT

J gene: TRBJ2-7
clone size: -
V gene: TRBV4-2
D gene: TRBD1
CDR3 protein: CASSQDYGPDRAAHEQYF
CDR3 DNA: TGTGCCAGCAGCCAAGATTATGGGCCGGACAGGGCGGCCCACGAGCAGTACTTC